The clone carrying this T cell receptor beta chain was seen a single time. Antigen specificity is unknown. The data stem from a study of T cell responses to AZD1222 COVID-19 vaccine. About the study: Second doses that came at about 4 or about 12 weeks were put together. Regarding the study as a whole: Regions 160-218 and 743-854 held dominance among vaccine-associated CD4 TCRs, which spanned spike. Just 5 to 7 AZD1222 recipients tested seropositive at baseline. Donors were mostly white British, more females; clonal diversity possibly underestimated.

The method was immunoSEQ multiplex PCR; TCRdb's version includes in-frame clones alone and lacks a portion of them. The sample carries 73,000 or so clones, around 89% recorded once. This specimen was peripheral blood, taken on day 0 of AZD1222 vaccination. The receptor was isolated from an adult in good health.

CDR3 in amino acids: CASIPPYGGVAEQYF. For the CDR3, the DNA is TGTGCCAGCATCCCGCCCTATGGGGGGGTGGCCGAGCAGTACTTC. J is TRBJ2-7 and V is TRBV28, with 7 nucleotides matching TRBD2. V was pared by 7 bases and J by 6 bases, with 15 bases of the junction left unmatched. The CDR3 is 15 residues long. Germline CDR1 and CDR2: MDHEN and SYDVKM.